This T cell receptor (beta chain) is drawn from a study of cytotoxic CD8 clonotypes in ibrutinib-treated CLL. Study background: Sequenced samples delivered averages of 250,000 to 300,000 productive templates and roughly 100,000 productive rearrangements.

The planned depth of sequencing spanned 1 in 200,000 to 1 in 1 million T cells. Assay used: immunoSEQ multiplex PCR; TCRdb lists only in-frame clones, some missing. The data show around 150,000 clones, 70% to 90% seen once. TCR beta library input comprised roughly 2 micrograms of genomic DNA from cryopreserved PBMCs. This clone was seen a handful of times. Sample: PBMCs, taken at disease progression, from a patient treated with ibrutinib. The receptor comes from a human donor with chronic lymphocytic leukemia.

The CDR3 is CASSFGTASTDTQYF. As DNA, the CDR3 is TGTGCCAGCAGCTTCGGGACAGCCTCCACAGATACGCAGTATTTT. The J gene is TRBJ2-3, the V gene TRBV11-3; TRBD1 agrees at 7 bases. The CDR3 is made up of 15 amino acids. After removal of 3 bases from V and 2 bases from J, the junction contained 5 bases not matched to a gene. Germline CDR1 and CDR2: SGHNT and YENEEA.